This entry lists 19 T cell receptor beta chains sequenced from one sample in a study of T cell responses to AZD1222 COVID-19 vaccine. Assay: immunoSEQ multiplex PCR; the TCRdb copy retains only in-frame clones and omits some. Found here are some 95,000 clones, roughly 86% of them singletons; the top ten hold over 2.5%. This specimen was peripheral blood, taken on day 0 of MenACWY control vaccination. These receptor sequences come from an adult in good health.

The chain recombines TRBV4-1 with TRBJ2-7, with TRBD2 matching over 10 bases. The CDR3 extends over 15 amino acids. Germline CDR1 reads MGHRA; CDR2 reads YSYEKL. Germline trimming cut 5 bases from V and 2 bases from J; bases unmatched to any gene: 6. The CDR3 reads CASSVRTSGAYEQYF. The CDR3 bases are TGCGCCAGCAGCGTCCGGACTAGCGGTGCCTACGAGCAGTACTTC.

V and J are TRBV28 and TRBJ1-2; D ambiguous. Trimming removed 2 bases from V and 1 base from J, with 20 bases in between. The CDR3 extends over 18 amino acids. Per the germline V gene, CDR1 is MDHEN and CDR2 is SYDVKM. The CDR3 sequence is CASSLTPTGFGDNYGYTF. For the CDR3, the DNA is TGTGCCAGCAGTTTAACCCCTACGGGGTTTGGGGATAACTATGGCTACACCTTC.

The rearrangement joins TRBV6-4 to TRBJ2-7, with D unresolved. The germline gives CDR1 MRHNA, CDR2 SNTAGT. The CDR3 extends over 11 amino acids. Trimming took 3 bases from V and 6 from J, leaving 6 bases between them. The CDR3 loop is CASSEGFEQYF. CDR3 nucleotide sequence: TGTGCCAGCAGTGAAGGGTTCGAGCAGTACTTC.

The chain joins TRBV3-1 (or the pseudogene TRBV3-2) to TRBJ2-7, with 8 bases aligning to TRBD1. The CDR3 runs 17 residues. Germline CDR1 is LGHDT and CDR2 is YNNKEL (reference sequence). Germline trimming cut 4 bases from V and 6 bases from J; bases unmatched to any gene: 17. CDR3 in DNA: TGTGCCAGCAGCCGCTATTCAGGGGGCTGGGTAGCCGGCGAGCAGTACTTC. The encoded protein is CASSRYSGGWVAGEQYF.

The chain has TRBV4-3 and TRBJ2-3, with D possibly matching TRBD2 (5 bases). CDR3 length: 16 residues. Germline CDR1 LGHNA, CDR2 YSLEER. The V end was cut by 1 base, the J end by 6 bases, with 17 bases between. The CDR3 protein is CASSQGFPQGGDTQYF. The CDR3 DNA follows: TGCGCCAGCAGCCAAGGTTTCCCGCAAGGCGGGGATACGCAGTATTTT.

This clone was found a few times. The chain couples TRBV11-2 to TRBJ2-1; 14 bases are a match to TRBD2. J lost 6 bases, V lost 4 bases, and 8 bases had no gene match. Germline-derived CDR1 and CDR2 are SGHAT and FQNNGV. This CDR3 contains 17 residues. CDR3 nucleotide sequence: TGTGCCAGCAGCTCAAGACCTGGGACTAGCGGGGGCAATGAGCAGTTCTTC. It encodes CASSSRPGTSGGNEQFF. Together with reference TRBV11-2 and TRBJ2-1, the CDR3 gives the full variable domain: EAGVAQSPRYKIIEKRQSVAFWCNPISGHATLYWYQQILGQGPKLLIQFQNNGVVDDSQLPKDRFSAERLKGVDSTLKIQPAKLEDSAVYLCASSSRPGTSGGNEQFFGPGTRLTVL.

The V gene is TRBV19, the J gene TRBJ1-5; no clear D. This CDR3 comprises 15 residues. Germline CDR1 LNHDA, CDR2 SQIVND (reference sequence). The V gene lost 2 bases and the J gene lost 4 bases, with 12 bases spanning the gap. The CDR3 protein is CASSIRVVGNQPQHF. CDR3 DNA: TGTGCCAGTAGTATACGGGTCGTAGGGAATCAGCCCCAGCATTTT.

This clone appeared a single time. The genes are TRBV2 and TRBJ2-3, with a tentative D call TRBD1 (5 bases). The ends were cut back, 7 bases at V and 3 bases at J, with 11 bases in the middle. The CDR3 has 13 amino acids. CDR1 is SNHLY and CDR2 is FYNNEI in the germline V gene. The CDR3 here is CASNQGRTDTQYF. The CDR3 DNA sequence: TGTGCCAGCAATCAGGGAAGGACAGATACGCAGTATTTT. Looking up the rest from reference TRBV2 and TRBJ2-3 gives the full variable domain: EPEVTQTPSHQVTQMGQEVILRCVPISNHLYFYWYRQILGQKVEFLVSFYNNEISEKSEIFDDQFSVERPDGSNFTLKIRSTKLEDSAMYFCASNQGRTDTQYFGPGTRLTVL.

V is TRBV3-1 (or the pseudogene TRBV3-2) and J is TRBJ1-2, with unresolved D. Germline assignment: CDR1 LGHDT and CDR2 YNNKEL (reference sequence). The CDR3 totals 15 residues. Trimming pared 1 base from V and 2 bases from J, leaving 11 bases between. The CDR3: CASSQGPLGNYGYTF. The CDR3 nucleotides are TGTGCCAGCAGCCAAGGACCCCTGGGGAACTATGGCTACACCTTC.

V usage is TRBV6-2 or TRBV6-3 and J usage is TRBJ2-5; the match to TRBD2 covers 7 bases. The germline CDR1 and CDR2 sequences are MNHEY and SVGEGT. Trimming took 5 bases from V and 5 from J; bases not matched to a gene: 20. CDR3 length: 18 amino acids. This CDR3 is CASSIPGLQFFNSETQYF. CDR3 nucleotide sequence: TGTGCCAGCAGTATCCCGGGACTACAGTTTTTTAATTCGGAGACCCAGTACTTC.

The chain employs TRBV6-5 and TRBJ2-7; no reliable D call. V was cut by 8 bases and J by 3 bases, with 20 bases left in between. The CDR3 has 15 residues. Germline V lookup: CDR1 MNHEY, CDR2 SVGAGI. The CDR3 bases are TGTGCCAGCTCCCCCGTCAGGCTTAACGACTACGAGCAGTACTTC. Its translation is CASSPVRLNDYEQYF.

The chain employs TRBV9 and TRBJ2-3, with TRBD2 identical over 7 bases. The CDR3 spans 14 residues. J was trimmed by 3 bases and V by 6 bases; bases with no gene match: 7. CDR1 is SGDLS and CDR2 is YYNGEE in the germline V gene. CDR3 sequence (DNA): TGTGCCAGCACCTCGGGGGGTGGGACAGATACGCAGTATTTT. As protein: CASTSGGGTDTQYF.

A few counts support this clone. This chain links TRBV7-9 with TRBJ2-7; D unresolved. The germline gives CDR1 SEHNR, CDR2 FQNEAQ (reference sequence). Trimming removed 3 bases from V and 3 bases from J, with 6 bases in between. The CDR3 loop spans 12 amino acids. The CDR3 DNA is TGTGCCAGCAGCTTTCAGCTCTACGAGCAGTACTTC. This gives the protein CASSFQLYEQYF.

V usage is TRBV5-5 and J usage is TRBJ2-7; D perhaps matches TRBD1 (5 bases). Germline CDR1 is SGHKS and CDR2 is YYEKEE (reference sequence). This CDR3 contains 16 residues. V lost 5 bases and J lost 1, with 19 bases in between. CDR3 residues: CASRRNGQGSSYEQYF. In DNA, the CDR3 is TGTGCCAGCAGAAGGAACGGGCAGGGAAGTTCCTACGAGCAGTACTTC.

This chain connects TRBV4-2 to TRBJ1-3; D is uncertain. The CDR3 has 15 residues. V lost 0 bases and J 0 bases, leaving 6 bases between the germline ends. Germline V gives CDR1 LGHNA, CDR2 YNFKEQ. CDR3 coding DNA: TGTGCCAGCAGCCAAGATTGGGGCTCTGGAAACACCATATATTTT. Translating it yields CASSQDWGSGNTIYF.

This CDR3 is CASSLLAEAFF. Here the CDR3 DNA reads TGTGCCAGCAGCTTATTAGCTGAAGCTTTCTTT. V and J are TRBV7-9 and TRBJ1-1; D is uncertain. Germline V gene sequence: CDR1 SEHNR, CDR2 FQNEAQ (reference sequence). This CDR3 spans 11 amino acids. V lost 2 bases to trimming and J lost 6 bases, with 4 bases between them. Filled out from reference TRBV7-9 and TRBJ1-1, the complete variable domain reads DTGVSQNPRHKITKRGQNVTFRCDPISEHNRLYWYRQTLGQGPEFLTYFQNEAQLEKSRLLSDRFSAERPKGSFSTLEIQRTEQGDSAMYLCASSLLAEAFFGQGTRLTVV.

The chain carries TRBV11-3 and TRBJ1-6; D gene uncertain. This CDR3 is built from 15 residues. From germline, CDR1 is SGHNT and CDR2 YENEEA. V was shortened by 10 bases and J by 6 bases, with 19 bases between the two germline ends. In DNA, the CDR3 is TGTGCCACCTCCGGAGGCTACGATCCTAATTCACCCCTCCACTTT. This translates into CATSGGYDPNSPLHF.

This clone was recorded a few times. The V and J genes are TRBV9 and TRBJ1-2; D uncertain. This CDR3 has 13 residues. V shed 4 bases and J shed 2 bases, with 9 bases lying between them. Germline V gives CDR1 SGDLS, CDR2 YYNGEE. The CDR3 nucleotides are TGTGCCAGCAGCCCCCCGGCCAACTATGGCTACACCTTC. Its translation: CASSPPANYGYTF.

The chain carries TRBV4-1 and TRBJ2-2, with 7 bases matching TRBD2. V dropped 6 bases and J dropped 4; count of bases not matched to a gene: 8. The germline V gene has CDR1 MGHRA and CDR2 YSYEKL. The CDR3 runs 15 residues. The CDR3 bases are TGCGCCAGCAGTAAGAGCGGGGTGGGCACCGGGGAGCTGTTTTTT. Its translation: CASSKSGVGTGELFF.